A selection of T cell receptor beta chains follows, all from one sample in a study of T cells in narcolepsy. The method was immunoSEQ multiplex PCR; TCRdb's version includes in-frame clones alone and lacks a portion of them. The table records tens of thousands of clones, under 85% of them present only once. Sequencing was performed on CD45RA- memory CD4+ T cells from PBMCs. Receptor source: a human donor with narcolepsy. Both conserved end residues are part of each CDR3. D genes are given only for firm matches. Size tells how often a clone was seen (once, few, many) or the class of an expanded clone, and some rows leave it out.

clone_size j_call v_call d_call cdr3_aa cdr3_nt
few TRBJ1-2 TRBV7-2 TRBD1 CASSLDRGGGYTF TGTGCCAGCAGCTTAGACAGGGGTGGTGGCTACACCTTC
few TRBJ2-3 TRBV7-2 - CASSPWVDTQYF TGTGCCAGCAGCCCATGGGTGGATACGCAGTATTTT
- TRBJ1-3 TRBV10-1 - CASSGTLGNTIYF TGCGCCAGCAGCGGGACACTCGGAAACACCATATATTTT
once TRBJ2-7 TRBV5-1 - CASSLRSDTYEQYF TGCGCCAGCAGCTTGCGGTCAGACACCTACGAGCAGTACTTC
- TRBJ2-1 TRBV13 - CASSFSRQEQFF TGTGCCAGCAGCTTTAGCAGGCAGGAGCAGTTCTTC
once TRBJ2-5 TRBV18 TRBD1 CASSPGQQETQYF TGTGCCAGCTCACCGGGACAGCAAGAGACCCAGTACTTC
- TRBJ2-2 TRBV6-6 - CASRRIRSNTGELFF TGTGCCAGCAGGAGGATCCGTTCGAACACCGGGGAGCTGTTTTTT
once TRBJ2-7 TRBV11-1 TRBD1 CASSPGGTGSYEQYF TGTGCCAGCAGCCCCGGAGGGACAGGGTCGTACGAGCAGTACTTC
- TRBJ2-1 TRBV29-1 TRBD2 CSVTSGGYNEQFF TGCAGCGTTACTAGCGGGGGGTACAATGAGCAGTTCTTC
- TRBJ1-2 TRBV7-2 - CASSLTVNYGYTF TGTGCCAGCAGCTTAACAGTAAACTATGGCTACACCTTC
- TRBJ1-1 TRBV5-1 - CASSLRSVNTEAFF TGCGCCAGCAGCTTGCGGTCGGTGAACACTGAAGCTTTCTTT
once TRBJ1-5 TRBV5-8 - CASSPMGGGRGQPQHF TGTGCCAGCAGCCCGATGGGGGGGGGCCGGGGTCAGCCCCAGCATTTT
- TRBJ2-1 TRBV11-2 - CASSLVGRKAHEQFF TGTGCCAGCAGCTTAGTTGGGCGCAAGGCCCATGAGCAGTTCTTC
- TRBJ1-3 TRBV7-9 - CASSPDSDSGNTIYF TGTGCCAGCAGCCCCGACTCCGACTCTGGAAACACCATATATTTT
once TRBJ2-5 TRBV7-9 - CASSLAGFGETQYF TGTGCCAGCAGCTTAGCGGGCTTTGGAGAGACCCAGTACTTC
- TRBJ1-3 TRBV15 TRBD1 CATSRGIGQGGSGNTIYF TGTGCCACCAGCAGAGGAATTGGACAGGGTGGATCTGGAAACACCATATATTTT
- TRBJ2-5 TRBV10-3 TRBD2 CAISVSAGGRETQYF TGTGCCATCAGTGTTTCAGCGGGGGGTCGAGAGACCCAGTACTTC
- TRBJ2-3 TRBV2 TRBD2 CASSGTSGGAEYF TGTGCCAGCAGTGGGACTAGCGGGGGGGCGGAATATTTT
- TRBJ1-1 TRBV10-1 - CASSEVGTLGAFF TGCGCCAGCAGTGAGGTCGGGACCCTGGGCGCTTTCTTT
- TRBJ2-1 TRBV7-2 - CASSPTGRGTYNEQFF TGTGCCAGCAGCCCTACAGGCCGGGGGACCTACAATGAGCAGTTCTTC
- TRBJ2-3 TRBV4-1 TRBD2 CASSQEGPSGGSSTDTQYF TGCGCCAGCAGCCAAGAGGGGCCTAGCGGGGGGTCGAGCACAGATACGCAGTATTTT